The rows below give T cell receptor beta chains drawn from one sample of a study of Graves' ophthalmopathy and Graves' hyperthyroidism. One entry per CDR3 protein results from TCRdb running MiXCR on the multiplex PCR reads. The sample includes about 590,000 distinct CDR3 sequences, less than 40% of them seen just once. The sequencing input was peripheral blood or thyroid tissue (not recorded which). The receptors come from an adult man with Graves' hyperthyroidism. Both conserved end residues are part of each CDR3. The order of the fields is J gene, V gene, CDR3 protein.

TRBJ2-7,TRBV20-1,CSARDQGSSYEQYF
TRBJ2-7,TRBV12-3/TRBV12-4,CASGPSPLGYSYEQYF
TRBJ1-1,TRBV16,CASSQVIGNTEAFF
TRBJ1-2,TRBV2,CASSEAGENYGYTF
TRBJ2-3,TRBV24-1,CATSDLQGSTDTQYF
TRBJ2-2,TRBV29-1,CSVGGQGSRANTGELFF
TRBJ2-6,TRBV7-9,CASSDGGTGANVLTF
TRBJ1-5,TRBV5-6,CASSSGGQPQHF
TRBJ1-1,TRBV5-8,CASRPRQGSVTFF
TRBJ1-2,TRBV29-1,CSVDRDRVDYGYTF
TRBJ2-7,TRBV27,CASSLPAGKQYF
TRBJ2-2,TRBV7-8,CASSLLAGVNTGELFF
TRBJ1-5,TRBV6-5,CASSIFPPTGERPQHF
TRBJ1-2,TRBV7-8,CASSLSGGVYGYTF
TRBJ2-2,TRBV2,CASSRTAYRANTGELFF
TRBJ2-3,TRBV29-1,CSVQTSIVAQYF
TRBJ1-2,TRBV6-6,CASRMGGTGDYGYTF
TRBJ2-7,TRBV27,CASSPHGIPYEQYF
TRBJ2-7,TRBV15,CASSPSSGAYEQYF
TRBJ1-4,TRBV6-5,CASSLEPRVGEKLFF
TRBJ1-1,TRBV20-1,CSARNLGGVTEAFF
TRBJ2-7,TRBV24-1,CATNHLPLYEQYF
TRBJ1-2,TRBV11-2,CASSLATGNYGYTF
TRBJ1-5,TRBV5-4,CASSQGTNSNQPQHF
TRBJ2-2,TRBV5-1,CASSLVRGKNTGELFF
TRBJ1-5,TRBV6-5,CASSPKGQHNQPQHF
TRBJ2-7,TRBV30,CAWRQGKVDEQYF
TRBJ1-2,TRBV6-6,CASSLPGTGFSGYTF
TRBJ2-5,TRBV20-1,CSAGGRGETQYF
TRBJ2-3,TRBV15,CATSRGATSTDTQYF
TRBJ1-3,TRBV19,CASSTLGTGSGNTIYF
TRBJ1-1,TRBV2,CASKARDRAKWNTEAFF
TRBJ2-5,TRBV5-4,CASSFGLAETQYF
TRBJ1-6,TRBV9,CASSVGVNSPLHF
TRBJ2-5,TRBV10-3,CASSPDTGLAAETQYF
TRBJ1-1,TRBV5-1,CASSLDPTVNTEAFF
TRBJ1-4,TRBV18,CASSPGAWEKLFF